This is a list of T cell receptor beta chains from one sample in a study of blood T cell repertoires in COVID-19. Profiled with immunoSEQ multiplex PCR; TCRdb holds only in-frame clones, not every one. The sample has 200,000 to 250,000 clones, around 90% seen once. The sequencing sample was made of PBMCs or T cells enriched from blood (not recorded which). Receptors were obtained from a man aged 30 to 45 who had recovered from COVID-19. CDR3s include the opening cysteine and the closing phenylalanine or tryptophan. The D gene is left open where the match is weak. Clone size is shown for a subset of rows, as once, few, many or a class of expanded clone.

d_call j_call v_call clone_size cdr3_aa cdr3_nt
NA TRBJ1-2 TRBV7-2 NA CASSWSVYGYTF TGTGCCAGCAGCTGGTCAGTCTATGGCTACACCTTC
TRBD1 TRBJ2-3 TRBV11-1 NA CASSQTGFDTQYF TGTGCCAGCAGCCAGACAGGGTTCGATACGCAGTATTTT
NA TRBJ1-1 TRBV7-9 NA CASSLDSRTVEAFF TGTGCCAGCAGCTTAGACTCCCGGACAGTTGAAGCTTTCTTT
TRBD2 TRBJ2-1 TRBV19 NA CASSNGLASATYNEQFF TGTGCCAGTAGTAACGGACTAGCGTCAGCTACCTACAATGAGCAGTTCTTC
NA TRBJ1-4 TRBV9 NA CASSYGGDNEKLFF TGTGCCAGCAGCTACGGAGGGGATAATGAAAAACTGTTTTTT
NA TRBJ2-7 TRBV6-5 NA CAVPGNFYEQYF TGTGCGGTACCGGGGAACTTCTACGAGCAGTACTTC
NA TRBJ2-7 TRBV29-1 NA CSVGTGDRFYEQYF TGCAGCGTTGGGACCGGGGATAGATTCTACGAGCAGTACTTC
TRBD1 TRBJ2-2 TRBV28 NA CASSPSDRGAGELFF TGTGCCAGCAGTCCCTCGGACAGGGGGGCCGGGGAGCTGTTTTTT
NA TRBJ1-2 TRBV13 NA CASSWATNYGYTF TGTGCCAGCTCCTGGGCCACTAACTATGGCTACACCTTC
TRBD1 TRBJ1-3 TRBV27 NA CASSLSSGQGFSGNTIYF TGTGCCAGCAGTTTATCTTCGGGACAGGGATTTTCTGGAAACACCATATATTTT
NA TRBJ1-3 TRBV3-1/TRBV3-2 NA CASRSQDLNSGNTIYF TGTGCCAGCAGAAGCCAGGACTTGAACTCTGGAAACACCATATATTTT
NA TRBJ1-2 TRBV5-3 NA CARSGRNPGVLSYTF TGTGCCAGAAGCGGTCGTAATCCAGGGGTTTTGTCCTACACCTTC
NA TRBJ2-2 TRBV24-1 NA CATSETPDTANTGELFF TGTGCCACCAGTGAGACTCCAGATACCGCGAACACCGGGGAGCTGTTTTTT
NA TRBJ1-2 TRBV28 NA CASSLFPRANGYTF TGTGCCAGCAGTTTATTTCCCAGGGCTAACGGCTACACCTTC
NA TRBJ1-1 TRBV28 NA CASSLLNTEAFF TGTGCCAGCAGTCTTTTGAACACTGAAGCTTTCTTT
TRBD1 TRBJ1-1 TRBV2 NA CASGTGYTEAFF TGTGCCAGCGGGACAGGGTACACTGAAGCTTTCTTT
TRBD2 TRBJ2-2 TRBV14 NA CASRTSGGTGELFF TGTGCCAGCCGAACTAGCGGGGGCACCGGGGAGCTGTTTTTT
NA TRBJ2-3 TRBV6-5 NA CASTVTDTQYF TGTGCCAGCACAGTCACAGATACGCAGTATTTT
NA TRBJ2-1 TRBV5-1 NA CASSLVGRGSYNEQFF TGCGCCAGCTCCCTGGTGGGGCGGGGTTCCTACAATGAGCAGTTCTTC
NA TRBJ1-3 TRBV30 NA CAWNQGGGSGNTIYF TGTGCCTGGAACCAAGGCGGGGGGTCTGGAAACACCATATATTTT
TRBD2 TRBJ2-1 TRBV5-1 NA CASSSGTSYNEQFF TGCGCCAGCAGCTCCGGGACTAGCTACAATGAGCAGTTCTTC
TRBD2 TRBJ2-1 TRBV20-1 NA CSASSISGSSSYNEQFF TGCAGTGCTAGTTCGATTAGCGGGTCCAGCTCCTACAATGAGCAGTTCTTC
TRBD1 TRBJ2-7 TRBV20-1 NA CSASPLRGQSIDSPYEQYF TGCAGTGCTAGTCCCCTTCGGGGACAGTCAATAGACTCCCCCTACGAGCAGTACTTC
TRBD1 TRBJ1-1 TRBV3-1/TRBV3-2 NA CASSQEPGTGGEAFF TGTGCCAGCAGCCAAGAACCCGGGACAGGAGGCGAAGCTTTCTTT
NA TRBJ1-1 TRBV18 NA CASSPLSGGLTEAFF TGTGCCAGCTCACCACTGAGCGGCGGCCTGACTGAAGCTTTCTTT
TRBD2 TRBJ2-7 TRBV14 NA CASSQFGTSGRPYEQYF TGTGCCAGCAGCCAATTTGGGACTAGCGGAAGACCCTACGAGCAGTACTTC
TRBD1 TRBJ2-1 TRBV11-3 NA CASSPGQGHPGQFF TGTGCCAGCAGTCCGGGACAGGGGCATCCAGGGCAGTTCTTC
TRBD1 TRBJ1-2 TRBV14 NA CASSQDRTGGYTF TGTGCCAGCAGCCAAGATCGGACAGGAGGCTACACCTTC
NA TRBJ2-2 TRBV10-2 NA CASISPSEGGELFF TGCGCCAGCATCTCGCCCAGCGAGGGCGGGGAGCTGTTTTTT
TRBD1 TRBJ1-2 TRBV7-9 NA CASSLVAGQGDYGYTF TGTGCCAGCAGCTTAGTAGCAGGGCAGGGGGACTATGGCTACACCTTC
NA TRBJ1-3 TRBV3-1/TRBV3-2 few CASSPLASASGNTIYF TGTGCCAGCAGCCCCCTGGCTTCTGCCTCTGGAAACACCATATATTTT
TRBD1 TRBJ1-1 TRBV30 NA CAWSLDRVVFF TGTGCCTGGAGTCTGGACAGGGTGGTATTCTTT
NA TRBJ2-1 TRBV7-9 NA CASSYRGGGIGFSYNEQFF TGTGCCAGCAGCTACAGGGGAGGAGGTATTGGTTTCTCCTACAATGAGCAGTTCTTC
NA TRBJ1-3 TRBV20-1 NA CSVPKGNTIYF TGCAGTGTTCCTAAGGGAAACACCATATATTTT
TRBD1 TRBJ1-2 TRBV6-6 NA CASSPQGASGYGYTF TGTGCCAGCAGTCCCCAGGGGGCGTCGGGCTATGGCTACACCTTC
NA TRBJ1-5 TRBV7-4 NA CASRAAPGGGSNQPQHF TGCGCCAGCCGCGCCGCACCCGGGGGGGGGAGCAATCAGCCCCAGCATTTT
TRBD1 TRBJ1-5 TRBV12-3/TRBV12-4 NA CASSQDRVQPQHF TGTGCCAGCAGCCAGGACAGGGTTCAGCCCCAGCATTTT
NA TRBJ2-3 TRBV28 NA CASSRERSSTDTQYF TGTGCCAGCAGCCGAGAGCGGTCTAGCACAGATACGCAGTATTTT
TRBD2 TRBJ2-1 TRBV4-2 NA CASSLGGEAGGNEQFF TGTGCCAGCAGCCTAGGGGGTGAAGCGGGAGGCAATGAGCAGTTCTTC
TRBD1 TRBJ1-4 TRBV20-1 NA CSASGPGQGATNEKLFF TGCAGTGCTAGTGGTCCGGGACAGGGGGCAACTAATGAAAAACTGTTTTTT
NA TRBJ1-4 TRBV7-9 NA CASSKRVTNEKLFF TGTGCCAGCAGCAAGAGAGTTACCAATGAAAAACTGTTTTTT
TRBD1 TRBJ2-7 TRBV6-5 many CASRRTGWYEQYF TGTGCCAGCAGAAGGACAGGGTGGTACGAGCAGTACTTC
NA TRBJ2-7 TRBV10-3 NA CATSNSINIGGTVYEQYF TGTGCCACCTCCAACAGTATAAATATCGGCGGGACAGTCTACGAGCAGTACTTC
NA TRBJ2-7 TRBV30 NA CAWSEPSAPGYEQYF TGTGCCTGGAGCGAACCTAGCGCACCAGGCTACGAGCAGTACTTC
NA TRBJ1-2 TRBV21-1 NA CASQNPDLGNYGYTF TGTGCCAGCCAGAATCCCGACCTAGGAAACTATGGCTACACCTTC
NA TRBJ1-1 TRBV28 few CASSFSGTEAFF TGTGCCAGCAGTTTTTCGGGGACTGAAGCTTTCTTT
TRBD2 TRBJ2-7 TRBV11-3 NA CASSRTSGSYEQYF TGTGCCAGCAGCCGGACTAGCGGGAGTTACGAGCAGTACTTC
NA TRBJ1-5 TRBV3-1/TRBV3-2 NA CASSQELGQPQHF TGTGCCAGCAGCCAAGAACTCGGTCAGCCCCAGCATTTT
NA TRBJ1-6 TRBV11-2 NA CASSLQGGSPLHF TGTGCCAGCAGCTTACAGGGTGGTTCACCCCTCCACTTT
NA TRBJ1-2 TRBV28 NA CAIRGGNYGYTF TGTGCCATCCGGGGGGGAAACTATGGCTACACCTTC
NA TRBJ2-7 TRBV6-5 NA CASSTSSASYEQYF TGTGCCAGCAGTACATCTAGCGCCTCCTACGAGCAGTACTTC
NA TRBJ2-7 TRBV7-2 NA CASSSNRVSYEQYF TGTGCCAGCAGCTCGAACAGGGTCTCCTACGAGCAGTACTTC
NA TRBJ1-3 TRBV4-2 NA CASSQDPVGGTGNTIYF TGTGCCAGCAGCCAAGACCCCGTCGGGGGGACTGGAAACACCATATATTTT
NA TRBJ1-2 TRBV10-3 NA CAISESGGYGYTF TGTGCCATCAGTGAGTCCGGAGGCTATGGCTACACCTTC
NA TRBJ1-1 TRBV14 NA CASSLPGTTNTEAFF TGTGCCAGCAGCCTTCCCGGGACAACGAACACTGAAGCTTTCTTT